One sample yielded the 22 T cell receptor beta chains listed below, sequenced in a study of long-term antiretroviral therapy in people with HIV. It was version v3.0 of the immunoSEQ assay that was run at survey level. Repertoires were generated with immunoSEQ multiplex PCR, while TCRdb's copy carries only in-frame clones and drops some. The sample lists 30,000 to 35,000 clones, under 85% seen once, with roughly 3.5% in the top ten. Sequencing used unsorted PBMCs, obtained 3 years after starting antiretroviral therapy. The origin of the receptors is a man aged 50 or older with HIV.

This chain connects TRBV5-6 to TRBJ2-3; D assignment may be TRBD1 or TRBD2 (5 bases each). In germline, CDR1 is SGHDT, CDR2 YYEEEE. The CDR3 runs 15 residues. The germline V and J ends were trimmed by 4 bases and 1 base, with 13 bases remaining between them. The CDR3: CASSPGRGRTDTQYF. The CDR3 DNA follows: TGTGCCAGCAGCCCAGGACGGGGACGCACAGATACGCAGTATTTT.

The gene calls are TRBV5-1 and TRBJ2-5; TRBD2 is a possible D gene (7 bases). This CDR3 has 15 amino acids. The germline gives CDR1 SGHRS, CDR2 YFSETQ. V lost 1 base and J lost 5, with 15 bases in between. The CDR3 sequence: CASSLMAGEGETQYF. Here the CDR3 DNA reads TGCGCCAGCAGCTTGATGGCAGGGGAGGGGGAGACCCAGTACTTC.

The V and J genes are TRBV18 and TRBJ2-7; D could derive from TRBD1 or TRBD2 (5 bases each). CDR1 KGHSH and CDR2 LQKENI come from the germline V gene. V lost 4 bases to trimming and J lost 6 bases, with 22 bases between them. The CDR3 runs 16 residues. Here the CDR3 reads CASSRDVGPELSEQYF. The DNA of the CDR3 is TGTGCCAGCTCACGCGACGTGGGACCGGAGTTAAGCGAGCAGTACTTC.

For the CDR3, the DNA is TGTGCCAGCACAGACCCGGGACAGGGATTTTACGAGCAGTACTTC. Translated, it gives CASTDPGQGFYEQYF. The genes are TRBV2 and TRBJ2-7; 9 positions agree with TRBD1. The germline CDR1 and CDR2 sequences are SNHLY and FYNNEI. The CDR3 sequence is 15 residues long. With 7 bases clipped from V and 4 bases from J, the junction kept 11 bases outside the gene matches.

The J gene is TRBJ1-5, the V gene TRBV6-5; D remains unclear. Germline loops: CDR1 MNHEY, CDR2 SVGAGI. The CDR3 length is 15 residues. Trimming took 5 bases from V and 2 from J, leaving 13 bases between them. The CDR3 DNA reads as TGTGCCAGCAGTCCGATTTATAGCGGCAATCAGCCCCAGCATTTT. The encoded protein is CASSPIYSGNQPQHF.

V usage is TRBV7-2 and J usage is TRBJ2-7; 12 nucleotides agree with TRBD1. V lost 5 bases to trimming and J lost 5 bases; unmatched junction nucleotides: 4. Germline assignment: CDR1 SGHTA and CDR2 FQGNSA. The length of the CDR3 is 14 residues. Here the CDR3 reads CASSRDRGPNEQYF. In DNA form, the CDR3 reads TGTGCCAGCAGCAGGGACAGGGGGCCGAACGAGCAGTACTTC.

The chain recombines TRBV4-3 with TRBJ1-2, with TRBD1 as a possible D gene (5 bases). Trimming took 3 bases from V and 1 from J, leaving 12 bases between them. Germline CDR1 reads LGHNA; CDR2 reads YSLEER. This CDR3 is 15 amino acids long. The CDR3 coding sequence is TGCGCCAGCAGCCACTACGGGGACGGTAACTATGGCTACACCTTC. It translates to CASSHYGDGNYGYTF.

This clone was seen a single time. CDR3 coding DNA: TGCGCCAGCAGCCAAGAGACAGGGTCCACTGGAAACACCATATATTTT. This codes for CASSQETGSTGNTIYF. The rearrangement joins TRBV4-3 to TRBJ1-3; 7 bases align to TRBD1. CDR3 length: 16 residues. With 0 bases clipped from V and 2 bases from J, the junction kept 4 bases outside the gene matches. Germline assignment: CDR1 LGHNA and CDR2 YSLEER.

The chain employs TRBV7-9 and TRBJ2-5; TRBD2 matches 13 bases. CDR1 is SEHNR and CDR2 is FQNEAQ in the germline V gene (reference sequence). This CDR3 has 14 amino acids. With V trimmed by 8 bases and J by 1 base, 1 base remained unmatched. The CDR3 nucleotides read TGTGCCAGCGGGACTAGCGGGGTCCAAGAGACCCAGTACTTC. Translated: CASGTSGVQETQYF. Based on the CDR3 plus reference TRBV7-9 and TRBJ2-5, the full variable domain is DTGVSQNPRHKITKRGQNVTFRCDPISEHNRLYWYRQTLGQGPEFLTYFQNEAQLEKSRLLSDRFSAERPKGSFSTLEIQRTEQGDSAMYLCASGTSGVQETQYFGPGTRLLVL.

The chain employs TRBV29-1 and TRBJ2-1; D remains unclear. Germline V gives CDR1 SQVTM, CDR2 ANQGSEA. The CDR3 extends over 11 amino acids. Trimming removed 4 bases from V and 13 bases from J, with 14 bases in between. For the CDR3, the DNA is TGCAGCGTTGTCGAAGGGTGGTTCCAGTTCTTC. It translates to CSVVEGWFQFF.

The rearrangement joins TRBV29-1 to TRBJ1-2; D not certain. CDR1 SQVTM and CDR2 ANQGSEA come from the germline V gene. CDR3 length: 12 residues. V lost 0 bases, J lost 8 bases, and 10 bases lay in between. This CDR3 is CSVEESASGYTF. The CDR3 DNA reads as TGCAGCGTTGAAGAGAGCGCCTCCGGCTACACCTTC. The full variable domain, rest sourced from reference TRBV29-1 and TRBJ1-2, is SAVISQKPSRDICQRGTSLTIQCQVDSQVTMMFWYRQQPGQSLTLIATANQGSEATYESGFVIDKFPISRPNLTFSTLTVSNMSPEDSSIYLCSVEESASGYTFGSGTRLTVV.

The V and J genes are TRBV2 and TRBJ1-5, with D hard to call. The V gene's germline CDR1 is SNHLY and CDR2 FYNNEI. V dropped 2 bases and J dropped 8 bases, with 10 bases sitting between them. The CDR3 length is 13 residues. CDR3 in amino acids: CASSEHTLEPQHF. The DNA for the CDR3 is TGTGCCAGCAGTGAACACACGTTGGAGCCCCAGCATTTT.

V usage is TRBV7-8 and J usage is TRBJ2-5; the match to TRBD1 covers 9 bases. V was pared by 1 base and J by 4 bases, with 7 bases of the junction left unmatched. Germline V CDR1 and CDR2: SGHVS, FQNEAQ. The CDR3 has 16 amino acids. CDR3 bases: TGTGCCAGCAGCTTAGGGGGACAGGGATGGGGAGAGACCCAGTACTTC. Protein: CASSLGGQGWGETQYF.

This sequence joins TRBV7-2 and TRBJ2-1; D possibly corresponds to TRBD1 (5 bases). V gave up 2 bases and J gave up 0 bases, with 8 bases separating them. Germline assignment: CDR1 SGHTA and CDR2 FQGNSA. CDR3 length: 15 amino acids. CDR3 in DNA: TGTGCCAGCAGCTTATCCCAGGGCTCCTACAATGAGCAGTTCTTC. Its protein is CASSLSQGSYNEQFF.

The CDR3 nucleotides are TGTGCCAGCAGTTCCTCGACAGGAAATCGCTATGGCTACACCTTC. It specifies CASSSSTGNRYGYTF. The V and J genes are TRBV28 and TRBJ1-2; tentative D call: TRBD1 (6 bases). CDR1 MDHEN and CDR2 SYDVKM come from the germline V gene. This CDR3 is 15 amino acids long. V was shortened by 4 bases and J by 4 bases, with 16 bases between the two germline ends.

This clone was counted a single time. The chain combines TRBV2 with TRBJ1-4, with 12 bases that match TRBD1. The junction had 5 bases not matched to a gene; V was cut back by 7 bases and J by 8 bases. The germline CDR1 and CDR2 sequences are SNHLY and FYNNEI. The length of the CDR3 is 14 residues. DNA for the CDR3: TGTGCCAGCACTAGGGACAGGGGGCACGAAAAACTGTTTTTT. It translates to CASTRDRGHEKLFF.

Only a few counts were recorded for this clone. CDR3 protein: CASSKGDREDTF. Here the CDR3 DNA reads TGTGCCAGCAGCAAGGGGGACAGGGAGGACACCTTC. V is TRBV5-6 and J is TRBJ1-2, with 9 bases aligning to TRBD1. The CDR3 is 12 amino acids. Germline trimming cut 4 bases from V and 12 bases from J; bases unmatched to any gene: 7. CDR1 is SGHDT and CDR2 is YYEEEE in the germline V gene.

The chain combines TRBV28 with TRBJ2-7; possible D gene TRBD2, 7 bases. Trimming removed 5 bases from V and 2 bases from J, with 16 bases in between. This CDR3 spans 15 amino acids. Looked up from germline, CDR1 is MDHEN and CDR2 is SYDVKM. This chain's CDR3 is CASSPQWRGPYEQYF. CDR3 bases: TGTGCCAGCAGTCCCCAGTGGCGGGGGCCCTACGAGCAGTACTTC.

This clone showed up just a few times. Written as DNA, the CDR3 is TGTGCCAGCAGCGCCGCGTATAATTCACCCCTCCACTTT. This encodes CASSAAYNSPLHF. The genes are TRBV9 and TRBJ1-6, with D unresolved. The CDR3 runs to 13 residues. Per the germline V gene, CDR1 is SGDLS and CDR2 is YYNGEE. V dropped 3 bases and J dropped 4 bases, with 5 bases sitting between them. The variable domain in full, completed from reference TRBV9 and TRBJ1-6, reads DSGVTQTPKHLITATGQRVTLRCSPRSGDLSVYWYQQSLDQGLQFLIQYYNGEERAKGNILERFSAQQFPDLHSELNLSSLELGDSALYFCASSAAYNSPLHFGNGTRLTVT.

The chain uses TRBV5-4 and TRBJ2-5, with D tentatively TRBD2 (5 bases). Germline V CDR1 and CDR2: SGHNT, YYREEE (reference sequence). Trimming took 0 bases from V and 0 from J, leaving 12 bases between them. This CDR3 has 16 residues. CDR3 amino acids: CASSLVQRTYQETQYF. The CDR3 nucleotides read TGTGCCAGCAGCTTGGTCCAGCGGACGTACCAAGAGACCCAGTACTTC.

The rearrangement joins TRBV11-2 to TRBJ2-5; D uncertain. The CDR3 has 12 residues. Germline V gene data show CDR1 as SGHAT and CDR2 as FQNNGV. The ends were cut back, 1 base at V and 5 bases at J, with 5 bases in the middle. The CDR3 DNA reads TGTGCCAGCAGCTTAGTAGGGGAGACCCAGTACTTC. Translating gives CASSLVGETQYF.

The gene calls are TRBV29-1 and TRBJ2-2; D might be TRBD1 or TRBD2, each matching 5 bases. The germline V gene encodes CDR1 SQVTM and CDR2 ANQGSEA. This CDR3 comprises 12 residues. The V and J ends lost 7 bases and 5 bases respectively, with 11 bases between them. The CDR3 here is CSAGGWTGELFF. In nucleotides, the CDR3 is TGCAGCGCTGGGGGTTGGACCGGGGAGCTGTTTTTT.